This TCR beta chain is drawn from a study of molecular identifiers for immune sequencing clone quantification listed by TCRdb under 2018. Study-wide context: For a replicate experiment, RNA from around 20,000 or 99,000 naive CD8 T cells was divided into five aliquots, and four of the five aliquots were sequenced. This methods study benchmarked molecular-identifier clustering-based TCR repertoire sequencing (MIDCIRS) and TCR RNA copy counting, using CD8 T cells to do so. General study outcomes and caveats: The naive libraries included spiked-in Jurkat TCR RNA (around 9 copies' worth), and this Jurkat TCR RNA is not part of the donor repertoire. About 3 recovered TCR RNA copies per cell were obtained by modeling, versus about 9.7 by digital PCR, implying a capture efficiency of roughly 32%. In CMV-specific effector cells, clones with more than 20 RNA copies contained over 98% of molecules, whereas in naive cells such clones contained under 1% of molecules. When barcode sub-clustering was not used, chimeric consensus sequences inflated TCR diversity, with chimeras reaching as high as 47%. A single cell's worth of spiked-in Jurkat TCR RNA was reported detectable even among some 920,000 naive CD8 T cells. The sizes of highly expanded clones could end up underestimated when identical TCR molecules share a barcode.

This clonotype was picked up many times. It has no known antigen specificity. The input lacks base qualities; no much larger clone sits a single base away. At the junction V is shortened by 5 bases and J by 8 bases, with 11 bases in between. CDR1 and CDR2 are drawn from the germline V gene: MDHEN, SYDVKM. From the cysteine up to the phenylalanine, the CDR3 has a length of 12 residues. Just CDR3 DNA is preserved here, 36 bases in frame from base 1. Libraries of naive CD8 T cells were generated from roughly 20,000 to 1,000,000 sorted cells, with 10%, 30% or 50% of the purified RNA used. On a BD FACSAria II, naive CD8 T cells were FACS-sorted as CD8+CD4-CCR7+CD45RA+ and collected into RLT Plus buffer. To test detection sensitivity, Jurkat RNA equivalent to more than 8 TCR copies was spiked into samples of roughly 20,000-1,000,000 naive CD8 T cells. Enrichment of CD8 T cells was performed with RosetteSep CD8+ T Cell Enrichment Cocktail and Ficoll-Paque, after which ACK red cell lysis was carried out.

Libraries were made using PCR. Sequencing was carried out with a NextSeq 500. Bulk TCR libraries were generated as previously described, with the TCR primers listed in Table S5 used. The Qiagen AllPrep DNA/RNA kit was used to purify total RNA. Reads from multiple sequencing runs of the same library were pooled before analysis. As for the original processing: Only reads with exact TCR constant sequence were kept, trimmed to 150 nt, and grouped by their 12-nt molecular barcodes. Within each barcode group, reads were sub-clustered at a 15% Levenshtein threshold, and quality-weighted consensus sequences were built per RNA molecule. Non-functional sequences were discarded, and so were lower-count sequences lying one edit away from another sequence. Based on a fit of two negative binomial distributions, barcode sub-clusters having less than 20% of the maximum read count were discarded. TCRdb redid the processing of the public reads, applying fastp at Q25 and MiXCR, and retained in-frame beta chains. Rows matching on CDR3 protein sequence are summarized as one entry with the most common DNA and genes. The V and J calls and clone size are TCRdb's, not the authors'. The sample data list approximately 590,000 distinct CDR3 sequences, and 25% of these were observed just once. About 0.8% of the sample belongs to the ten largest clones.

The source material was naive CD8+ T cells from blood, with Jurkat cell RNA spiked in. What this sample's cell subset or site label stands for: FACS-sorted CD8+CD4-CCR7+CD45RA+ naive T cells. This sequence originates from a human donor in good health. Some libraries in this study had Jurkat cell RNA spiked in. The receptor chain draws on TRBV28 and TRBJ2-3; the D gene lacks a confident call. In nucleotides, the sequence is TGTGCCAGCAGTCAAGTCTATGGTACGCAGTATTTT. This gives the protein CASSQVYGTQYF. The reference TRBV28 and TRBJ2-3 proteins fill in what lies around the CDR3, so the full variable domain reads DVKVTQSSRYLVKRTGEKVFLECVQDMDHENMFWYRQDPGLGLRLIYFSYDVKMKEKGDIPEGYSVSREKKERFSLILESASTNQTSMYLCASSQVYGTQYFGPGTRLTVL.